One sample yielded the 26 T cell receptor beta chains listed below, sequenced in a study of cytomegalovirus exposure and HLA in healthy donors. PCR was performed using 60 Vbeta and 13 Jbeta primers. Data came from immunoSEQ multiplex PCR; TCRdb stores just in-frame clones and leaves some out. The sample shows fewer than 250,000 clones, about 80% of them seen only once. The sample comprised PBMCs. These TCRs come from a male donor in good health and CMV-seronegative.

The chain recombines TRBV6-1 with TRBJ1-1; D is perhaps TRBD1 (6 bases). The CDR3 consists of 15 residues. The germline gives CDR1 MNHNS, CDR2 SASEGT. V dropped 1 base and J dropped 5 bases, with 14 bases sitting between them. The CDR3 DNA follows: TGTGCCAGCAGTGAAGATTGGGGGCGATGGACTGAAGCTTTCTTT. This gives the protein CASSEDWGRWTEAFF.

The table lists this clone with a few counts. The chain is built from TRBV4-2 and TRBJ1-2; D ambiguous. The germline V gene encodes CDR1 LGHNA and CDR2 YNFKEQ. The CDR3 extends over 16 amino acids. Trimming removed 0 bases at V and 2 bases at J, with 13 bases between. The CDR3 protein is CASSQEGGERNYGYTF. The CDR3 DNA is TGTGCCAGCAGCCAAGAGGGTGGGGAGCGAAACTATGGCTACACCTTC.

This sequence joins TRBV4-3 and TRBJ2-5, with a tentative D call TRBD2 (6 bases). Germline values: CDR1 LGHNA, CDR2 YSLEER. The V gene lost 0 bases and the J gene lost 1 base, with 9 bases spanning the gap. This CDR3 contains 15 residues. CDR3 in amino acids: CASSQDVGGQETQYF. The CDR3 DNA sequence: TGCGCCAGCAGCCAAGATGTCGGGGGCCAAGAGACCCAGTACTTC.

This sequence joins TRBV27 and TRBJ2-5, with D unclear. The end of the DNA fits TRBJ2-7 better, so the J call may be wrong. Germline V gene lookup returns CDR1 MNHEY and CDR2 SMNVEV (reference sequence). This CDR3 comprises 15 residues. The CDR3 region is CASSLLRPSSYEQYF. The CDR3 DNA reads TGTGCCAGCAGTTTACTCAGGCCGAGCTCCTACGAGCAGTACTTC.

This clone was observed a few times. J is TRBJ2-3 and V is TRBV11-2; 11 positions agree with TRBD2. This CDR3 has 16 residues. The germline V gene encodes CDR1 SGHAT and CDR2 FQNNGV. Trimming removed 8 bases from V and 2 bases from J; junction bases left unmatched: 9. CDR3 loop: CASGLGTSGHTDTQYF. The CDR3 DNA is TGTGCCAGCGGGCTCGGGACTAGCGGACACACAGATACGCAGTATTTT.

The chain has TRBV25-1 and TRBJ1-2; 8 bases are shared with TRBD1. Germline CDR1 and CDR2: MGHDK and SYGVNS. V gave up 5 bases and J gave up 4 bases; unmatched junction bases: 12. This CDR3 has 16 residues. CDR3 bases: TGTGCCAGCAGTAACACAGGGGGTCGGCAGGGCTATGGCTACACCTTC. This encodes CASSNTGGRQGYGYTF.

The CDR3 DNA reads as TGTGCCAGCAGCTTAGAACACAGAACCTACGAGCAGTACTTC. Protein sequence: CASSLEHRTYEQYF. The chain combines TRBV13 with TRBJ2-7; D unresolved. The germline CDR1 and CDR2 sequences are PRHDT and FYEKMQ (reference sequence). Trimming removed 1 base at V and 2 bases at J, with 9 bases between. The CDR3 length is 14 residues.

The rearrangement uses TRBV5-1 and TRBJ1-4; D not certain. The CDR3 runs to 17 residues. Looked up from germline, CDR1 is SGHRS and CDR2 is YFSETQ. V gave up 1 base and J gave up 3 bases, with 16 bases separating them. The CDR3, as DNA: TGCGCCAGCAGCTTGTCCCCGATCCCCGAGGCTAATGAAAAACTGTTTTTT. Translating it yields CASSLSPIPEANEKLFF.

The rearrangement uses TRBV30 and TRBJ2-3; D is uncertain. The germline V gene encodes CDR1 GTSNPN and CDR2 SVGIG (reference sequence). Trimming took 2 bases from V and 4 from J, leaving 7 bases between them. The CDR3 sequence is 12 residues long. In DNA form, the CDR3 reads TGTGCCTGGAGTACAAGATCAGATACGCAGTATTTT. It translates to CAWSTRSDTQYF.

This chain uses TRBV27 with TRBJ2-1; 12 nucleotides line up with TRBD2. Germline CDR1 is MNHEY and CDR2 is SMNVEV (reference sequence). V dropped 5 bases and J dropped 4; count of bases not matched to a gene: 6. The CDR3 sequence is 16 residues long. The CDR3 DNA sequence: TGTGCCAGCAGTCTTTTTGGACTAGCGGGGTACAATGAGCAGTTCTTC. It is translated as CASSLFGLAGYNEQFF.

This clone came up a few times. DNA of the CDR3: TGTGCCATCAGAGCCGGGACAGGATATAATTCACCCCTCCACTTT. This codes for CAIRAGTGYNSPLHF. V and J are TRBV10-3 and TRBJ1-6; 8 nucleotides agree with TRBD1. The CDR3 is 15 amino acids. The ends lost 6 bases at V and 4 bases at J; junction bases unmatched: 5. The germline V gene encodes CDR1 ENHRY and CDR2 SYGVKD.

The chain has TRBV19 and TRBJ1-1; a weak D match, TRBD1 (5 bases). Germline loops: CDR1 LNHDA, CDR2 SQIVND (reference sequence). CDR3 length: 16 residues. V was shortened by 0 bases and J by 4 bases, with 15 bases between the two germline ends. CDR3 protein: CASSIDRWGMSTEAFF. The CDR3 DNA reads as TGTGCCAGTAGTATAGACAGGTGGGGCATGAGCACTGAAGCTTTCTTT.

The V and J genes are TRBV9 and TRBJ2-7; D is undetermined. Per germline, CDR1 SGDLS and CDR2 YYNGEE. CDR3 length: 15 amino acids. The V and J ends lost 3 bases and 0 bases respectively, with 13 bases between them. As DNA, the CDR3 is TGTGCCAGCAGCGGCATTTCGGCAGGCTCCTACGAGCAGTACTTC. It codes for CASSGISAGSYEQYF.

The V call is TRBV4-2, the J call TRBJ2-1; the D is unclear. Looked up from germline, CDR1 is LGHNA and CDR2 is YNFKEQ. V lost 3 bases, J lost 0 bases, and 9 bases lay in between. The CDR3 length is 15 residues. The CDR3 nucleotides are TGTGCCAGCAGCCAGCTAGAGAGCTCCTACAATGAGCAGTTCTTC. Translation gives CASSQLESSYNEQFF.

This sequence joins TRBV6-6 and TRBJ2-7; TRBD2 agrees at 9 bases. CDR1 is MNHNY and CDR2 is SVGAGI in the germline V gene (reference sequence). The CDR3 is 13 residues long. After removal of 10 bases from V and 1 base from J, the junction contained 5 bases not matched to a gene. The CDR3 sequence is CATQTSGSYEQYF. The CDR3 DNA sequence: TGTGCCACACAGACTAGCGGATCCTACGAGCAGTACTTC.

The J gene is TRBJ2-2, the V gene TRBV29-1; 7 bases line up with TRBD2. The V gene's germline CDR1 is SQVTM and CDR2 ANQGSEA. The CDR3 extends over 15 amino acids. The junction had 9 bases not matched to a gene; V was cut back by 7 bases and J by 1 base. For the CDR3, the DNA is TGCAGCGCCGGACTTATAGCGGGGAACACCGGGGAGCTGTTTTTT. It is translated as CSAGLIAGNTGELFF.

V is TRBV4-1 and J is TRBJ2-7, with a possible D match to TRBD1 (5 bases). Trimming took 0 bases from V and 3 from J, leaving 15 bases between them. Germline CDR1 and CDR2: MGHRA and YSYEKL. The CDR3 runs to 16 residues. Here the CDR3 reads CASSQDPDRNYYEQYF. The CDR3 DNA is TGCGCCAGCAGCCAAGATCCTGACAGAAACTACTACGAGCAGTACTTC.

This sequence joins TRBV5-5 and TRBJ2-7; the match to TRBD2 covers 7 bases. V gave up 2 bases and J gave up 6 bases; unmatched junction bases: 5. Germline CDR1 SGHKS, CDR2 YYEKEE (reference sequence). The CDR3 spans 13 residues. For the CDR3, the DNA is TGTGCCAGCAGCTTTCGAGCGGGGTCCGAGCAGTACTTC. Its protein is CASSFRAGSEQYF.

This clone has just a few counts. This chain links TRBV27 with TRBJ2-5; D perhaps matches TRBD1 (5 bases). Trimming shortened V by 2 bases and J by 1 base, and 14 bases separated the two germline ends. Per the germline V gene, CDR1 is MNHEY and CDR2 is SMNVEV (reference sequence). This CDR3 region has 16 residues. DNA for the CDR3: TGTGCCAGCAGTTTAAAAGGGGCGCGGATCCAAGAGACCCAGTACTTC. Its protein product is CASSLKGARIQETQYF.

Points on this clone: The sample carries other DNA sequences with the same CDR3. The chain employs TRBV27 and TRBJ2-7, with 9 nucleotides matching TRBD2. V was clipped by 2 bases and J by 0 bases; unmatched bases: 2. CDR3 length equals 15 residues. Germline loops: CDR1 MNHEY, CDR2 SMNVEV (reference sequence). Written as DNA, the CDR3 is TGTGCCAGCAGTTTACTAGCGGGGAGCTCCTACGAGCAGTACTTC. Amino acids: CASSLLAGSSYEQYF.

The chain employs TRBV28 and TRBJ2-5; 7 bases map to TRBD1. The DNA end is more similar to TRBJ2-7, so the J call may be wrong. CDR3 length: 15 residues. Per the germline V gene, CDR1 is MDHEN and CDR2 is SYDVKM. CDR3 residues: CASSDETGFSYEQYF. CDR3 bases: TGTGCCAGCAGTGACGAGACAGGGTTCTCCTACGAGCAGTACTTC.

This sequence joins TRBV5-8 and TRBJ1-2, with D perhaps matching TRBD1 (6 bases). The CDR3 runs 14 residues. In germline, CDR1 is SGHTS, CDR2 YDEGEE. Between the trimmed V and J ends, which lost 0 bases and 4 bases, there was a span of 10 bases. This chain's CDR3 is CASSLAPDSYGYTF. The CDR3 nucleotides read TGTGCCAGCAGCTTGGCCCCGGACAGCTATGGCTACACCTTC. Full variable domain (outside the CDR3, taken from reference TRBV5-8 and TRBJ1-2): EAGVTQSPTHLIKTRGQQATLRCSPISGHTSVYWYQQALGLGLQFLLWYDEGEERNRGNFPPRFSGRQFPNYSSELNVNALELEDSALYLCASSLAPDSYGYTFGSGTRLTVV.

The chain is built from TRBV6-5 and TRBJ1-1; D is unclear. The CDR3 covers 14 residues. Germline CDR1 MNHEY, CDR2 SVGAGI. Trimming took off 0 bases at V and 2 bases at J, with 7 bases between the two ends. CDR3 protein: CASSYSGGNTEAFF. Here the CDR3 DNA reads TGTGCCAGCAGTTACTCGGGAGGAAACACTGAAGCTTTCTTT.

This chain joins TRBV27 and TRBJ2-1, with a weak D call TRBD1 (5 bases). CDR3 length: 15 residues. V was shortened by 0 bases and J by 7 bases, with 13 bases between the two germline ends. Per germline, CDR1 MNHEY and CDR2 SMNVEV (reference sequence). CDR3 sequence (DNA): TGTGCCAGCAGTTTATCTTCAGGGAATGGAAATGAGCAGTTCTTC. This translates into CASSLSSGNGNEQFF.

V gene TRBV18 combines with J gene TRBJ2-5; tentative D call: TRBD2 (8 bases). Germline values: CDR1 KGHSH, CDR2 LQKENI. The CDR3 covers 18 residues. V gave up 5 bases and J gave up 4 bases, with 26 bases separating them. CDR3 region: CASSRNRGDGRAGETQYF. The DNA of the CDR3 is TGTGCCAGCTCAAGGAACAGGGGAGACGGGAGGGCCGGAGAGACCCAGTACTTC.

This clone was observed a few times. The chain links TRBV28 to TRBJ2-5, with D unresolved. V was clipped by 5 bases and J by 5 bases, with 3 bases between them. The CDR3 extends over 10 amino acids. Germline CDR1 and CDR2: MDHEN and SYDVKM. The DNA of the CDR3 is TGTGCCAGCAGTCGGGAGACCCAGTACTTC. Translated: CASSRETQYF.